What follows is one T cell receptor beta chain and its context. Its antigen is not known. This sample is drawn from a study of T-cell memory formation after mild COVID-19. Background on the study: TCR clusters were mostly donor specific. Notes on the study in general: CD4/CD8 balance held among clones contracting day 15 to 85, and later expanders leaned CD4+. Memory cells collected pre-infection included some clones that later responded, suggesting cross-reactive memory joined.

The CDR3 runs 15 residues. The V segment lost 3 bases and the J segment 1 base; nucleotides outside the gene matches: 3. It was 5'RACE with constant-segment primers that produced the TCR alpha and TCR beta cDNA libraries, which carried sample barcodes and UMIs. TCRdb independently ran MiXCR on the 5' RACE reads; one entry per CDR3 protein. Among 560,000 or so distinct CDR3 sequences listed, around 15% were seen once. This chain connects TRBV12-3 or TRBV12-4 to TRBJ2-3; the match to TRBD2 covers 8 bases. This clonotype originated in an adult woman who had mild COVID-19 (a few samples of this study predate the infection). Cell type and time point are not known. Sequencing was done on a sample of PBMCs or a T cell subset sorted from them (not recorded which). The CDR3 bases are TGTGCCAGCAGTTTTTCGGGAGGGGGCACAGATACGCAGTATTTT. It encodes CASSFSGGGTDTQYF.